Sequencing of this T cell receptor beta chain was carried out in a study of cytomegalovirus exposure and HLA in healthy donors. Study-wide results and caveats: Reports described diagnosis of cytomegalovirus status by the classifier as highly specific and sensitive.

The donors were members of the validation cohort, which comprised about 130 subjects and was separate from the first cohort of roughly 700 subjects. Profiled with immunoSEQ multiplex PCR; TCRdb holds only in-frame clones, not every one. The table includes about 130,000 clones, about nine tenths detected once. As to this clone: Antigen specificity is unknown.

Germline V gene data show CDR1 as LGHNA and CDR2 as YSLEER. Trimming took 0 bases from V and 7 from J, leaving 10 bases between them. This CDR3 is built from 14 residues. The TCR sequence derives from a young man in good health and CMV-seronegative. The chain is built from TRBV4-3 and TRBJ1-5; D is possibly TRBD1 (5 bases). Sequencing was performed on PBMCs. DNA of the CDR3: TGCGCCAGCAGCCAAGAAAAGGGGCACCAGCCCCAGCATTTT. Amino acids: CASSQEKGHQPQHF.